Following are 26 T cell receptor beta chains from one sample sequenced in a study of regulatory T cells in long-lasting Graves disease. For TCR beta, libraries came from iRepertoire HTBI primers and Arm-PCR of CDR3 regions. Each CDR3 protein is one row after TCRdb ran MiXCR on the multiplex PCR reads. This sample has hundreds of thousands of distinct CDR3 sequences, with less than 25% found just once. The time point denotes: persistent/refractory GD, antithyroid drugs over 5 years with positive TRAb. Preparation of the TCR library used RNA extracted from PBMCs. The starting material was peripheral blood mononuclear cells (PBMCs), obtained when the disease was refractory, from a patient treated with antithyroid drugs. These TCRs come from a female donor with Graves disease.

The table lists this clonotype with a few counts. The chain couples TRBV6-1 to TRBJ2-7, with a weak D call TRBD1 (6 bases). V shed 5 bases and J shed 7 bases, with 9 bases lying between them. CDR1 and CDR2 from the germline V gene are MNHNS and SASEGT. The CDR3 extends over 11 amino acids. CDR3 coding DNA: TGTGCCAGCAGTAACGACAGGGAGCAGTACTTC. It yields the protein CASSNDREQYF.

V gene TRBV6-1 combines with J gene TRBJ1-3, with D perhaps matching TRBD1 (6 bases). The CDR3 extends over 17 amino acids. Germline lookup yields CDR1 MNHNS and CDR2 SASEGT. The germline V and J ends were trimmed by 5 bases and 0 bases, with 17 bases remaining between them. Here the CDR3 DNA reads TGTGCCAGCAGTCGATCGGGGGGGCCGAGCTCTGGAAACACCATATATTTT. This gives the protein CASSRSGGPSSGNTIYF.

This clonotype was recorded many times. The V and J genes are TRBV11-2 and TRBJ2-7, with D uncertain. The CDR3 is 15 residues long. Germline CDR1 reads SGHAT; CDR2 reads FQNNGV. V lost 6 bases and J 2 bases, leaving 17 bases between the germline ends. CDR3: CASSLGDPFPYEQYF. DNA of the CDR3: TGTGCCAGCAGTCTCGGAGATCCCTTCCCCTACGAGCAGTACTTC.

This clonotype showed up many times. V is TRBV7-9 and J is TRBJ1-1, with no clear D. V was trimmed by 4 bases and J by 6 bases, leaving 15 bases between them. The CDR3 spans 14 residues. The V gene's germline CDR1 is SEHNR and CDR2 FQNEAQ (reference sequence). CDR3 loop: CASSSFDGAAEAFF. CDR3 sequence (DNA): TGTGCCAGCAGCTCCTTTGACGGAGCCGCTGAAGCTTTCTTT.

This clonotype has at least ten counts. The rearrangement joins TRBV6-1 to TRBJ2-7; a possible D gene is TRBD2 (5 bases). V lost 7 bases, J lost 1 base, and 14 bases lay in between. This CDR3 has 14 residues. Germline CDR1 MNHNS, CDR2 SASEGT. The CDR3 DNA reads TGTGCCAGCACCCCCCGGGGTTTATCCTACGAGCAGTACTTC. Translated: CASTPRGLSYEQYF.

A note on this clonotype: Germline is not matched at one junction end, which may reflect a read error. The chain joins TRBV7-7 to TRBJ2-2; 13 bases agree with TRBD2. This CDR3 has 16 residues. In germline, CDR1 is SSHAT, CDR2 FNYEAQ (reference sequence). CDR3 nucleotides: TGTGCTAGCAGCCCACGGACTAGCGGGAGTCCCGGGGAGCTGTTTTTT. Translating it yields CASSPRTSGSPGELFF.

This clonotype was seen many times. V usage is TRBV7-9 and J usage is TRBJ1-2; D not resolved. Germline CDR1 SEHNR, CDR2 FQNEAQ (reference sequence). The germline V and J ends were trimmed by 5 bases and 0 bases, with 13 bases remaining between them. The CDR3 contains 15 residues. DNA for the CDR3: TGTGCCAGCAGCCTTAGGCCAGACTCTAACTATGGCTACACCTTC. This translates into CASSLRPDSNYGYTF.

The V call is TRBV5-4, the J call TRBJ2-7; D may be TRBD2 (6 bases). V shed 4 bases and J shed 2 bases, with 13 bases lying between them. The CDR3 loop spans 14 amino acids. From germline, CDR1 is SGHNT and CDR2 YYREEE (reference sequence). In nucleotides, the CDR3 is TGTGCCAGCAGCCTAGAGACTAGTGCCTACGAGCAGTACTTC. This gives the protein CASSLETSAYEQYF.

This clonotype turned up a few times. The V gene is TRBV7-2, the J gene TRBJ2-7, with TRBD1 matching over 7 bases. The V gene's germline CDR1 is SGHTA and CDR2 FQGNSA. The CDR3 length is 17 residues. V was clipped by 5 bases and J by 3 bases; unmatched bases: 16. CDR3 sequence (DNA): TGTGCCAGCAGCCGAACCTTTCAGGGGGTAGGCCGCTACGAGCAGTACTTC. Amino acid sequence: CASSRTFQGVGRYEQYF.

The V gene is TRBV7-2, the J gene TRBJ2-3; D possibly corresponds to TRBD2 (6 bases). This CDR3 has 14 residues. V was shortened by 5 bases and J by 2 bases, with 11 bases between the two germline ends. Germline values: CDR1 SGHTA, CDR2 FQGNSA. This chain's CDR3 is CASSPLAATDTQYF. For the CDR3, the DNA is TGTGCCAGCAGCCCGTTAGCGGCCACAGATACGCAGTATTTT.

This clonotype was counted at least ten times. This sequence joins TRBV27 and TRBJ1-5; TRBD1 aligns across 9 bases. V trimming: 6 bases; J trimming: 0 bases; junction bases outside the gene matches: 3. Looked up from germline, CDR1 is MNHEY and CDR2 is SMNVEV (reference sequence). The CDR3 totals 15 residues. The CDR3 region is CASSRDRDSNQPQHF. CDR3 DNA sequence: TGTGCCAGCAGCAGGGACAGGGATAGCAATCAGCCCCAGCATTTT.

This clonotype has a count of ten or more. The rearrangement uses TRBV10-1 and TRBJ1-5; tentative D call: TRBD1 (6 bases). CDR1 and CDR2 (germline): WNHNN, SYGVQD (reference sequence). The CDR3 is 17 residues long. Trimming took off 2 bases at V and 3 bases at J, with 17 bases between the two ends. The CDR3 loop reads CASSERRGLDINQPQHF. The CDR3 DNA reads TGCGCCAGCAGTGAGAGAAGGGGGTTGGATATCAATCAGCCCCAGCATTTT.

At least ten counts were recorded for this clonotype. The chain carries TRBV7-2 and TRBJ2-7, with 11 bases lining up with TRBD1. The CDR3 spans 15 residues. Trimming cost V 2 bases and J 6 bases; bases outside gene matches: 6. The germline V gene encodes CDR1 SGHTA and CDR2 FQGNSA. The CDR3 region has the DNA TGTGCCAGCAGCTTACCCGGACAGGGGGCACGCGAGCAGTACTTC. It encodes CASSLPGQGAREQYF.

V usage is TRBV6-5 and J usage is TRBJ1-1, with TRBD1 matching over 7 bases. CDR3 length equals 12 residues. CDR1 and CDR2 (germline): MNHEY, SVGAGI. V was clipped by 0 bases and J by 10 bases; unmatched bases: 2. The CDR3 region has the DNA TGTGCCAGCAGTTACTCAGGGGGCCGAGCTTTCTTT. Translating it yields CASSYSGGRAFF.

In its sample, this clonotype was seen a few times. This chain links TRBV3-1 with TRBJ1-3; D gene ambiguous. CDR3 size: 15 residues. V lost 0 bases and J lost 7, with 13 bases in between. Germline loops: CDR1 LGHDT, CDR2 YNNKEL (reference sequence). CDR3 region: CASSQDLPGRNTIYF. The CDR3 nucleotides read TGTGCCAGCAGCCAAGATCTTCCCGGTCGGAACACCATATATTTT.

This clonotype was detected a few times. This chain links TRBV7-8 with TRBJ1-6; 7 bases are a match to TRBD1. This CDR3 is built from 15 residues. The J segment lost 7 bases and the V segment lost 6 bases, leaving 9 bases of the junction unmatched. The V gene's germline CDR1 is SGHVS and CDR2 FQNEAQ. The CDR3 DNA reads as TGTGCCAGCAGGGAACCGACAGGGAGCAATTCACCCCTCCACTTT. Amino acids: CASREPTGSNSPLHF.

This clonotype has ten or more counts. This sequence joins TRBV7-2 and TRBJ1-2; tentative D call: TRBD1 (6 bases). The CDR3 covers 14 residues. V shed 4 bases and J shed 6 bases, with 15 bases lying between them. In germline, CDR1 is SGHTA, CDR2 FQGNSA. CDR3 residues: CASSSYRDGDGYTF. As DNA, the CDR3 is TGTGCCAGCAGCTCGTACAGGGATGGAGATGGCTACACCTTC.

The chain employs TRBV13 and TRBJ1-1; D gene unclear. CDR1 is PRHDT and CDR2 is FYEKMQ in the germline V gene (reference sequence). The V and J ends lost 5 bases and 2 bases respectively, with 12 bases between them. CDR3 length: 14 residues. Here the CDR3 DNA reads TGTGCCAGCAGCACCGACCTCCTAAACACTGAAGCTTTCTTT. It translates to CASSTDLLNTEAFF.

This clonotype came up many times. In DNA form, the CDR3 reads TGTGCCATCAGTGAGTCCGGGGCGACTAATGAAAAACTGTTTTTT. Its protein product is CAISESGATNEKLFF. The chain employs TRBV10-3 and TRBJ1-4, with D perhaps matching TRBD1 (5 bases). This CDR3 spans 15 amino acids. V was clipped by 0 bases and J by 2 bases, with 7 bases between them. CDR1 and CDR2 (germline): ENHRY, SYGVKD.

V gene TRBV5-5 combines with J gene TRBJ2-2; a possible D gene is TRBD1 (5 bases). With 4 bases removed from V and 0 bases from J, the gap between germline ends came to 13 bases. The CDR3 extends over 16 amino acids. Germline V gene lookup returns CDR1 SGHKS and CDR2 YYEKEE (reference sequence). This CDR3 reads CASSPAGNTNTGELFF. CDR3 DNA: TGTGCCAGCAGCCCTGCAGGGAACACGAACACCGGGGAGCTGTTTTTT.

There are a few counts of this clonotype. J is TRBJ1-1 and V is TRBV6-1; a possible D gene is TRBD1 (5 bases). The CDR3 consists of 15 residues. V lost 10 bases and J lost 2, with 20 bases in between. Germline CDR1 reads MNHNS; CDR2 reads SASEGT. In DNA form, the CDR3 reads TGTGCCAACCCTGTACCGGGACGGGTTAACACTGAAGCTTTCTTT. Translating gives CANPVPGRVNTEAFF.

CDR3 loop: CSVEDSGTGINYGYTF. Here the CDR3 DNA reads TGCAGCGTTGAAGATAGCGGGACAGGGATTAACTATGGCTACACCTTC. V is TRBV29-1 and J is TRBJ1-2; 9 nucleotides line up with TRBD1. V shed 0 bases and J 1 base; nucleotides not matched to a gene: 6. CDR3 length equals 16 residues. CDR1 and CDR2 from the germline V gene are SQVTM and ANQGSEA. The whole variable domain, filled in from reference TRBV29-1 and TRBJ1-2, reads SAVISQKPSRDICQRGTSLTIQCQVDSQVTMMFWYRQQPGQSLTLIATANQGSEATYESGFVIDKFPISRPNLTFSTLTVSNMSPEDSSIYLCSVEDSGTGINYGYTFGSGTRLTVV.

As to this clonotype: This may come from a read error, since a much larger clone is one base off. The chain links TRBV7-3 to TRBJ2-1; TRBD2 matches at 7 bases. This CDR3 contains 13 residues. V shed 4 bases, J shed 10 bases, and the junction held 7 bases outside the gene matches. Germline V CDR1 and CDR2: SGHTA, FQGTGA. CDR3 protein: CASSSGGGGEQFF. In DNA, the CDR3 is TGTGCCAGCAGCTCCGGCGGGGGTGGCGAGCAGTTCTTC.

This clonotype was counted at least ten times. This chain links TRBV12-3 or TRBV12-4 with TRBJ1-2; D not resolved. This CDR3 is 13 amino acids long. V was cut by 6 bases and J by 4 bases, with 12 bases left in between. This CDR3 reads CASSLRASYGYTF. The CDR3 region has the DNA TGTGCCAGCAGCTTACGAGCTAGCTATGGCTACACCTTC.

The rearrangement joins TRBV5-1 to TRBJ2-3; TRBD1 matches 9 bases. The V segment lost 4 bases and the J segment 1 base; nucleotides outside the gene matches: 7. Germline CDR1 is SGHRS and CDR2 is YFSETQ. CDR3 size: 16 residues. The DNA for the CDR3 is TGCGCCAGCAGCGCAGGACAGGGGATCGGCACAGATACGCAGTATTTT. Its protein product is CASSAGQGIGTDTQYF.

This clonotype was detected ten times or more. In DNA, the CDR3 is TGTGCCAGTAGTGAGATTGTCCGTCACGAGCAGTACTTC. Translating it yields CASSEIVRHEQYF. V is TRBV19 and J is TRBJ2-7; the D is unclear. CDR3 size: 13 residues. V lost 5 bases, J lost 5 bases, and 13 bases lay in between. Germline values: CDR1 LNHDA, CDR2 SQIVND (reference sequence).